This record concerns one T cell receptor beta chain sequence. Its antigen is not identified. Germline-derived CDR1 and CDR2 are MNHNS and SASEGT. There are 18 residues in the CDR3. With V trimmed by 2 bases and J by 4 bases, 15 bases remained unmatched. Unrecorded immune exposures were likely, despite nominal health at sampling. This sample stems from a study of cytomegalovirus exposure and HLA in healthy donors. About the research overall: Falling in the Caucasian-associated ancestry cluster were roughly 86% of approximately 410 genotyped donors.

Regarding the study as a whole: The classifier, whose performance was assessed in both the original and validation cohorts, reportedly diagnosed cytomegalovirus status with high specificity and sensitivity. The records held CMV serostatus as the only immune exposure information.

The PCR ran on 60 Vbeta and 13 Jbeta primers. The data were produced by immunoSEQ multiplex PCR, yet TCRdb's version contains in-frame clones alone and is incomplete. The data show some 200,000 clones, 76% seen once. This sequence was found in a man aged 18 to 30 in good health and CMV-seronegative. The chain recombines TRBV6-1 with TRBJ2-7; 9 positions match TRBD2. The specimen was PBMCs. CDR3 sequence (DNA): TGTGCCAGCAGTGAACAATACGGAGGACTAGCGATTTCTTACGAGCAGTACTTC. It encodes CASSEQYGGLAISYEQYF.